These 23 T cell receptor beta chains came from one sample sequenced in a study of T cell responses to AZD1222 COVID-19 vaccine. Libraries were prepared by immunoSEQ multiplex PCR; TCRdb keeps only in-frame clonotypes and omits some of them. The table lists 95,000 to 150,000 clones, roughly nine tenths of them singletons. The specimen comprised peripheral blood, sampled on day 0 of AZD1222 vaccination. These receptors were obtained from an adult in good health.

The rearrangement joins TRBV5-5 to TRBJ2-7, with D perhaps matching TRBD1 or TRBD2 (5 bases each). From germline, CDR1 is SGHKS and CDR2 YYEKEE (reference sequence). The CDR3 extends over 14 amino acids. V was clipped by 4 bases and J by 3 bases, with 14 bases between them. CDR3 sequence: CASSHPGPGYEQYF. DNA for the CDR3: TGTGCCAGCAGCCACCCGGGACCTGGCTACGAGCAGTACTTC.

The chain joins TRBV3-1 (or the pseudogene TRBV3-2) to TRBJ1-1; TRBD1 aligns across 9 bases. Trimming at V came to 6 bases and at J to 3 bases, leaving 8 bases not matched to a gene. CDR3 length: 15 amino acids. Germline-derived CDR1 and CDR2 are LGHDT and YNNKEL (reference sequence). The CDR3 loop is CASSPRDRVDTEAFF. The CDR3 nucleotides are TGTGCCAGCAGTCCTAGGGACAGGGTGGACACTGAAGCTTTCTTT.

This chain uses TRBV7-2 with TRBJ1-1; D call uncertain. CDR3 length: 15 amino acids. Germline V lookup: CDR1 SGHTA, CDR2 FQGNSA. The V and J ends lost 0 bases and 3 bases respectively, with 11 bases between them. CDR3 coding DNA: TGTGCCAGCAGCTTAGCCACAGCGGCAGACACTGAAGCTTTCTTT. It is translated as CASSLATAADTEAFF.

This clone came up once. This chain uses TRBV4-3 with TRBJ1-5, with 8 positions matching TRBD1. Germline-derived CDR1 and CDR2 are LGHNA and YSLEER. The CDR3 is 15 amino acids. The V segment lost 1 base and the J segment 7 bases; nucleotides outside the gene matches: 6. CDR3 loop: CASSQVWTGQQPQHF. The CDR3 region has the DNA TGCGCCAGCAGCCAAGTCTGGACAGGGCAGCAGCCCCAGCATTTT.

V and J are TRBV6-4 and TRBJ2-1, with a tentative D call TRBD2 (5 bases). V lost 3 bases, J lost 4 bases, and 13 bases lay in between. CDR3 length: 15 amino acids. Germline V gene lookup returns CDR1 MRHNA and CDR2 SNTAGT. The CDR3 loop reads CASSEARTSYNEQFF. CDR3 DNA sequence: TGTGCCAGCAGTGAGGCCCGGACTTCATACAATGAGCAGTTCTTC.

The chain uses TRBV2 and TRBJ2-5, with D possibly TRBD1 on 6 matching bases. CDR1 is SNHLY and CDR2 is FYNNEI in the germline V gene. CDR3 length: 15 residues. The germline V and J ends were trimmed by 3 bases and 3 bases, with 14 bases remaining between them. The CDR3 DNA sequence: TGTGCCAGCAGTGACACAGGGAGCCTAAAAGAGACCCAGTACTTC. It is translated as CASSDTGSLKETQYF.

This chain connects TRBV28 to TRBJ1-2, with D possibly TRBD1 on 5 matching bases. The CDR3 runs 15 residues. Per germline, CDR1 MDHEN and CDR2 SYDVKM. The germline V and J ends were trimmed by 3 bases and 2 bases, with 13 bases remaining between them. CDR3 coding DNA: TGTGCCAGCAGTTTTTTGCCAGAGGGGAACTATGGCTACACCTTC. Its protein product is CASSFLPEGNYGYTF.

This rearrangement joins TRBV29-1 to TRBJ2-1; 7 bases are a match to TRBD2. CDR3 length equals 14 residues. V gave up 6 bases and J gave up 3 bases; unmatched junction bases: 8. The germline gives CDR1 SQVTM, CDR2 ANQGSEA. The CDR3 sequence is CSVQASGNYNEQFF. The CDR3 DNA is TGCAGCGTGCAAGCTAGCGGAAACTACAATGAGCAGTTCTTC.

This chain links TRBV28 with TRBJ1-3, with TRBD1 as a possible D gene (6 bases). This CDR3 spans 15 amino acids. CDR1 is MDHEN, CDR2 SYDVKM, per germline. V lost 6 bases to trimming and J lost 0 bases, with 12 bases between them. The DNA of the CDR3 is TGTGCCAGCAGGAAGCCGACAGGCTCTGGAAACACCATATATTTT. It is translated as CASRKPTGSGNTIYF.

There are a few counts of this clone. The chain links TRBV5-5 to TRBJ1-6, with a weak D call TRBD1 (5 bases). This CDR3 region has 14 residues. Germline lookup yields CDR1 SGHKS and CDR2 YYEKEE (reference sequence). Trimming left V 7 bases short and J 2 bases short, with 10 bases between. This CDR3 is CASGQGPYNSPLHF. CDR3 nucleotide sequence: TGTGCCAGCGGGCAGGGCCCCTATAATTCACCCCTCCACTTT.

The chain couples TRBV7-2 to TRBJ1-1, with a weak D call TRBD1 (5 bases). This CDR3 spans 14 amino acids. Germline loops: CDR1 SGHTA, CDR2 FQGNSA. The V and J ends lost 1 base and 6 bases respectively, with 12 bases between them. The CDR3: CASSLVAGGAEAFF. For the CDR3, the DNA is TGTGCCAGCAGCTTAGTGGCTGGGGGTGCTGAAGCTTTCTTT.

V is TRBV4-1 and J is TRBJ2-7, with TRBD1 matching 10 bases. Germline V CDR1 and CDR2: MGHRA, YSYEKL. CDR3 size: 15 residues. Trimming took 4 bases from V and 3 from J; bases not matched to a gene: 6. The CDR3 protein is CASSPPGTGDYEQYF. The DNA of the CDR3 is TGCGCCAGCAGCCCGCCAGGGACAGGGGACTACGAGCAGTACTTC.

This chain uses TRBV2 with TRBJ1-2; D gene unclear. This CDR3 has 12 residues. Trimming removed 7 bases from V and 0 bases from J, with 6 bases in between. The V gene's germline CDR1 is SNHLY and CDR2 FYNNEI. CDR3 region: CASTLANYGYTF. The CDR3 coding sequence is TGTGCCAGCACCCTCGCTAACTATGGCTACACCTTC.

CDR3 amino acids: CASSRLAGGHTEQYF. CDR3 bases: TGCGCCAGCAGCCGGCTAGCGGGGGGACACACCGAGCAGTACTTC. V usage is TRBV4-3 and J usage is TRBJ2-7; 11 nucleotides align to TRBD2. V trimming: 4 bases; J trimming: 6 bases; junction bases outside the gene matches: 8. Germline CDR1 is LGHNA and CDR2 is YSLEER. The CDR3 extends over 15 amino acids.

The rearrangement links TRBV10-3 to TRBJ2-1, with D possibly TRBD2 on 6 matching bases. Germline lookup yields CDR1 ENHRY and CDR2 SYGVKD. The CDR3 length is 12 residues. Trimming took 3 bases from V and 8 from J, leaving 8 bases between them. This CDR3 reads CAISDREDEQFF. Here the CDR3 DNA reads TGTGCCATCAGTGATAGGGAGGATGAGCAGTTCTTC.

J is TRBJ2-2 and V is TRBV4-3, with 9 bases aligning to TRBD2. With 0 bases clipped from V and 0 bases from J, the junction kept 2 bases outside the gene matches. Germline CDR1 reads LGHNA; CDR2 reads YSLEER. This CDR3 has 17 residues. The CDR3 spells CASSQDLAGANTGELFF. For the CDR3, the DNA is TGCGCCAGCAGCCAAGATTTAGCGGGGGCGAACACCGGGGAGCTGTTTTTT.

The V and J genes are TRBV3-1 (or the pseudogene TRBV3-2) and TRBJ2-1; no reliable D call. Germline CDR1 is LGHDT and CDR2 is YNNKEL (reference sequence). With 4 bases removed from V and 0 bases from J, the gap between germline ends came to 10 bases. CDR3 length: 15 residues. CDR3 DNA: TGTGCCAGCAGCCTCGGCAGGAGCTCCTACAATGAGCAGTTCTTC. It translates to CASSLGRSSYNEQFF.

This rearrangement joins TRBV18 to TRBJ2-6; the D call may be TRBD1 or TRBD2 (5 bases each). Trimming pared 5 bases from V and 0 bases from J, leaving 14 bases between. The CDR3 extends over 17 amino acids. Germline assignment: CDR1 KGHSH and CDR2 LQKENI. CDR3 protein: CASSELGRISGANVLTF. The CDR3 bases are TGTGCCAGCTCAGAGCTGGGACGGATCTCTGGGGCCAACGTCCTGACTTTC. The whole variable domain, filled in from reference TRBV18 and TRBJ2-6, reads NAGVMQNPRHLVRRRGQEARLRCSPMKGHSHVYWYRQLPEEGLKFMVYLQKENIIDESGMPKERFSAEFPKEGPSILRIQQVVRGDSAAYFCASSELGRISGANVLTFGAGSRLTVL.

The chain combines TRBV5-5 with TRBJ1-4; TRBD1 matches at 7 bases. V gave up 4 bases and J gave up 3 bases; unmatched junction bases: 6. CDR3 length: 15 amino acids. Looked up from germline, CDR1 is SGHKS and CDR2 is YYEKEE (reference sequence). The DNA for the CDR3 is TGTGCCAGCAGCCTTACGGGACAGCCTAATGAAAAACTGTTTTTT. Translation gives CASSLTGQPNEKLFF.

This clone was observed a single time. The gene calls are TRBV7-3 and TRBJ2-1; no clear D. The CDR3 length is 15 residues. V lost 5 bases to trimming and J lost 0 bases, with 11 bases between them. Per germline, CDR1 SGHTA and CDR2 FQGTGA. The CDR3 DNA sequence: TGTGCCAGCAGCCCTACAAGGAGCTCCTACAATGAGCAGTTCTTC. Translating gives CASSPTRSSYNEQFF.

The chain joins TRBV7-8 to TRBJ1-5, with 8 bases fitting TRBD1. Germline V gives CDR1 SGHVS, CDR2 FQNEAQ. This CDR3 spans 16 amino acids. V lost 2 bases to trimming and J lost 2 bases; unmatched junction nucleotides: 5. DNA for the CDR3: TGTGCCAGCAGCTTATCAGGGGGCAGGGGCAATCAGCCCCAGCATTTT. Translation: CASSLSGGRGNQPQHF.

The chain has TRBV10-3 and TRBJ2-6; the D is unclear. CDR1 and CDR2 (germline): ENHRY, SYGVKD. V lost 8 bases and J lost 0, with 11 bases in between. The CDR3 is 15 amino acids. The CDR3 DNA follows: TGTGCCATCTTAATTTTTAGCTCTGGGGCCAACGTCCTGACTTTC. Translated: CAILIFSSGANVLTF.

The chain is built from TRBV28 and TRBJ1-1; D remains unclear. CDR1 and CDR2 (germline): MDHEN, SYDVKM. Trimming shortened V by 8 bases and J by 0 bases, and 19 bases separated the two germline ends. The CDR3 is 16 amino acids. The CDR3 sequence: CASRSGSEGVNTEAFF. For the CDR3, the DNA is TGTGCCAGCCGAAGTGGGAGTGAGGGTGTGAACACTGAAGCTTTCTTT.